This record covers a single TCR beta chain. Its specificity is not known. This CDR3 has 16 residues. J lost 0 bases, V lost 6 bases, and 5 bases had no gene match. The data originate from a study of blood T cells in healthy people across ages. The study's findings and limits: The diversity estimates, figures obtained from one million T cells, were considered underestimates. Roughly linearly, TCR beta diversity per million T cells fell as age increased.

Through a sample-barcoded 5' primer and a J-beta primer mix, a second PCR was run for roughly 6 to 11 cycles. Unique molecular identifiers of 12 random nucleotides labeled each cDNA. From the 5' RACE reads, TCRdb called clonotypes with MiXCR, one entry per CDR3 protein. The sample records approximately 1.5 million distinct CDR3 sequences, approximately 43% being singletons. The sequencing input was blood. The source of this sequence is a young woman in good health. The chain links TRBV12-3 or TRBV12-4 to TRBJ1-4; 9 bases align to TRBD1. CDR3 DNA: TGTGCCAGCAGCAAGACAGGGGGAGCAACTAATGAAAAACTGTTTTTT. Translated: CASSKTGGATNEKLFF.